This is a list of T cell receptor beta chains from one sample in a study of blood T cell repertoires in COVID-19. Clones were read by immunoSEQ multiplex PCR, and TCRdb kept only the in-frame ones, dropping some. The profile covers 60,000 to 70,000 clones, with about 80% appearing a single time and 50% taken by the ten largest. The sequenced sample was peripheral blood. The source of these receptors is a woman over 75 with acute or convalescent COVID-19. CDR3s include the opening cysteine and the closing phenylalanine or tryptophan. Each record gives: clone size, D gene, J gene, V gene, CDR3 DNA, CDR3 protein. A D gene is named only where the DNA matches it firmly. Clone size is shown for a subset of rows, as once, few, many or a class of expanded clone.

- | TRBD1 | TRBJ1-5 | TRBV6-5 | TGTGCCAGCAAGCCGGGACAGGGAAGTCAGCCCCAGCATTTT | CASKPGQGSQPQHF
- | - | TRBJ2-2 | TRBV18 | TGTGCCAGCTCAAGGGGTACCGGGGAGCTGTTTTTT | CASSRGTGELFF
few | - | TRBJ2-3 | TRBV18 | TGTGCCAGCTCTCGGTCGGCGGAGAGCACAGATACGCAGTATTTT | CASSRSAESTDTQYF
few | TRBD1 | TRBJ2-7 | TRBV6-5 | TGTGCCAGCTCCAGGCGGGACAGGTTTTACGAGCAGTACTTC | CASSRRDRFYEQYF
- | - | TRBJ1-1 | TRBV28 | TGTGCCAGCAGTTTACTACCCCCGGTTTCGGAAGCTTTCTTT | CASSLLPPVSEAFF
- | - | TRBJ2-1 | TRBV5-6 | TGTGCCAGCAGCTTGGGGCTAGCGCGAAACAATGAGCAGTTCTTC | CASSLGLARNNEQFF
once | TRBD1 | TRBJ1-2 | TRBV29-1 | TGCAGCGTTGCTGCAGGGGGTGACTATGGCTACACCTTC | CSVAAGGDYGYTF
few | - | TRBJ2-6 | TRBV27 | TGTGCCAGCAGTAACCAGGGGGGTGTTGGGGCCAACGTCCTGACTTTC | CASSNQGGVGANVLTF
- | - | TRBJ1-1 | TRBV6-1 | TGTGCCAGCAGTGAAGGCAGAAACACTGAAGCTTTCTTT | CASSEGRNTEAFF
- | TRBD1 | TRBJ1-5 | TRBV27 | TGTGCCAGCAGTTCCGGGGACAGGGGGGTACAGCCCCAGCATTTT | CASSSGDRGVQPQHF
- | - | TRBJ2-1 | TRBV7-2 | TGTGCCAGCAGCTTTGGAGACTACTACAATGAGCAGTTCTTC | CASSFGDYYNEQFF
- | - | TRBJ1-3 | TRBV28 | TGTGCCAGCAGTCCCCACAGGGTCGGAAACACCATATATTTT | CASSPHRVGNTIYF
many | TRBD2 | TRBJ2-7 | TRBV19 | TGTGCCAGTAGTGACCCCAGGACTAGTTTCGAGCAGTACTTC | CASSDPRTSFEQYF
- | - | TRBJ1-3 | TRBV30 | TGTGCCTGGAAAGGGACATCCTCTGGAAACACCATATATTTT | CAWKGTSSGNTIYF
- | - | TRBJ2-6 | TRBV5-4 | TGTGCCAGCAGCTTGGACAGGGCCTTTGGGGCCAACGTCCTGACTTTC | CASSLDRAFGANVLTF
- | TRBD2 | TRBJ2-5 | TRBV11-3 | TGTGCCAGCAGCTTGGGACTAGCGGGACGAGCTACACAAGAGACCCAGTACTTC | CASSLGLAGRATQETQYF
- | TRBD2 | TRBJ2-7 | TRBV6-1 | TGTGCCAGCAGTGAAAAGTCTAGCGGGAGTCACGAGCAGTACTTC | CASSEKSSGSHEQYF
- | TRBD2 | TRBJ2-7 | TRBV4-3 | TGCGCCAGCAGCCAAGCTAGCGGGAGCTCCTACGAGCAGTACTTC | CASSQASGSSYEQYF
- | - | TRBJ1-2 | TRBV28 | TGTGCCGTGGTGGCAGCGGCCAACTATGGCTACACCTTC | CAVVAAANYGYTF
- | TRBD1 | TRBJ2-3 | TRBV19 | TGTGCCAGTAGTACAGGGGGACCCACAGATACGCAGTATTTT | CASSTGGPTDTQYF
- | - | TRBJ1-2 | TRBV15 | TGTGCCACCAGGCAGGCGGGGGGCAACCCCTATGGCTACACCTTC | CATRQAGGNPYGYTF
- | - | TRBJ1-1 | TRBV7-9 | TGTGCCAGCAGCCGGTACACTGAAGCTTTCTTT | CASSRYTEAFF
- | - | TRBJ2-1 | TRBV24-1 | TGTGCCACCAGATCCGACATCAATGAGCAGTTCTTC | CATRSDINEQFF
- | - | TRBJ1-1 | TRBV5-1 | TGCGCCAGCAGTCCGTCGGTCGGGAATCAGAACACTGAAGCTTTCTTT | CASSPSVGNQNTEAFF
- | - | TRBJ1-5 | TRBV28 | TGTGCCAGCAGTTTTTGGTCGAGGCAGGGGCATTATCAGCCCCAGCATTTT | CASSFWSRQGHYQPQHF
- | TRBD2 | TRBJ2-1 | TRBV5-1 | TGCGCCAGCAGCTCGACTAGCGGGTACAATGAGCAGTTCTTC | CASSSTSGYNEQFF
- | TRBD2 | TRBJ2-1 | TRBV10-3 | TGTGCCATCAGTGAGACTAGCGGGATAATGAGCTCCTACAATGAGCAGTTCTTC | CAISETSGIMSSYNEQFF
- | TRBD2 | TRBJ2-7 | TRBV5-1 | TGCGCCAGCAGCTCCCGTGGGACTACCACCTACGAGCAGTACTTC | CASSSRGTTTYEQYF
- | - | TRBJ1-2 | TRBV30 | TGTGCCTGGAGTGTACCCCTTTACAGAGTCAACTATGGCTACACCTTC | CAWSVPLYRVNYGYTF
- | - | TRBJ1-1 | TRBV7-6 | TGTGCCAGCAGCTTAGAGGCGGGAACGAACACTGAAGCTTTCTTT | CASSLEAGTNTEAFF
medium-sized | TRBD1 | TRBJ1-1 | TRBV19 | TGTGCCAGTAGGAGGACAGGAGCTAGTACTGAAGCTTTCTTT | CASRRTGASTEAFF
- | TRBD1 | TRBJ1-6 | TRBV2 | TGTGCCAGCAGGGACGGACAGGGCGCGTTTTCTTCACCCCTCCACTTT | CASRDGQGAFSSPLHF
- | - | TRBJ2-7 | TRBV28 | TGTGCCAGCAGTTTGGGGGCCTCATACATAAGGGGTTCTTCCGAGCAGTACTTC | CASSLGASYIRGSSEQYF
- | TRBD2 | TRBJ2-7 | TRBV5-6 | TGTGCCAGCAGCCCCGGGACTAGCGGGAGACGAGGCTTC | CASSPGTSGRRGF
- | TRBD1 | TRBJ1-5 | TRBV18 | TGTGCCAGCTCACCCACAGGGGATAGCAATCAGCCCCAGCATTTT | CASSPTGDSNQPQHF
- | - | TRBJ1-3 | TRBV14 | TGTGCCAGCAGCCAAGCGGGGAGGAGATCTGGAAACACCATATATTTT | CASSQAGRRSGNTIYF
- | - | TRBJ1-1 | TRBV19 | TGTGCCAGTAGTCAAGGGGTCGGTGAAGCTTTCTTT | CASSQGVGEAFF
- | - | TRBJ1-1 | TRBV18 | TGTGCCAGCTCAGCGGCGAACACTGAAGCTTTCTTT | CASSAANTEAFF
few | - | TRBJ2-6 | TRBV28 | TGTGCCAGCTGTTCGACTAGGTCTGGGGCCAACGTCCTGACTTTC | CASCSTRSGANVLTF
- | TRBD1 | TRBJ1-5 | TRBV28 | TGTGCCAGCAGACCCGGACAGGGTGGTCAGCCCCAGCATTTT | CASRPGQGGQPQHF
- | TRBD2 | TRBJ2-3 | TRBV10-3 | TGTGCCATCAGTTCGACTAGCGGGAGGGCCGCGGCAGATACGCAGTATTTT | CAISSTSGRAAADTQYF